The entry below gives a single TCR beta chain sequence along with its context. What antigen it recognizes has not been identified. Base quality data are lacking; no much larger clone is found one base away. Taken from the germline V gene, the CDR1 and CDR2 loops are SNHLY and FYNNEI. V drops 8 bases and J drops 7 bases, leaving 12 bases in between. From its cysteine to its phenylalanine, the CDR3 spans 13 amino acids. The CDR3 DNA has 39 bases and is translated from base 1. The data originate from a study of early T cells in non-severe SARS-CoV-2 infection (dated by TCRdb to about 2021). Study-level background: TCR sequencing used bulk RNA from unsorted whole blood, so alpha and beta chains could not be paired. The investigation overall reported the following: VDJdb matching was skewed toward anti-spike CD8 responses and likely underestimated virus-specific expansions by missing private and CD4 specificities.

This was a case-control study nested in a cohort of healthcare workers in London, UK, who had nasopharyngeal swab PCR tests and blood samples taken every week. Healthcare workers were enrolled in the week of the UK lockdown, from 23 to 31 March 2020, and were followed every week for up to roughly 15 weeks. The library was generated by 5' RACE. The sequencing machine was a NextSeq 500. In the TCR library protocol, unique molecular identifiers were attached to individual cDNA molecules to correct for PCR bias and sequencing error. Both TCR alpha and beta chains were sequenced, and tight co-correlation was observed between alpha and beta sequence abundances in each sample. As for the original processing: Decombinator V4 was used to annotate the V gene, J gene and CDR3 of the TCR sequences. Expanded TCRs were defined as changing significantly between any two time points under a Poisson model with p below 0.0001. TCR abundances were normalised to the total number of TCRs sequenced in each sample and reported as counts per million. MAIT TCRs were defined by TRAV1-2 paired with TRAJ12, TRAJ20 or TRAJ33, and iNKT TCRs by TRAV10 paired with TRAJ18. A search of VDJdb, accessed on 1 November 2021, was run for TCRs annotated to CMV, EBV and SARS-CoV-2, with TCRs annotated for multiple antigens excluded. Starting from the raw public reads, TCRdb applied fastp trimming at Q25, assembled clones with MiXCR and retained in-frame beta chains. All rows with the same CDR3 protein become a single entry with the most common DNA and genes. The V and J calls here are based on TCRdb, not the publication. This sample is represented by roughly 100,000 distinct CDR3 sequences; about an eighth of them were singletons. The leading ten clones occupy 5% to 8% of the sample.

The sequence links TRBV2 to TRBJ1-6; the D gene is perhaps TRBD1, on 6 matching bases. The sequence came from an adult who was a healthcare worker with PCR-confirmed SARS-CoV-2 infection or an uninfected control (not recorded which). The sample comprised whole blood. CDR3 protein: CASATGLNSPLHF. The nucleotide sequence is TGTGCCAGCGCTACAGGGTTGAATTCACCCCTCCACTTT.